This TCR beta chain was recovered during a study of blood T cell repertoires in COVID-19 (dated by TCRdb to about 2020). The study in broad terms: Samples from collaborators originated in the United States, Italy and Spain and spanned both the acute and convalescent phases of COVID-19. The prospective study material was composed of cDNA or gDNA derived from T cells, B-cell-depleted T cells, or PBMCs. Samples were obtained from the ongoing ImmuneRACE study (first 160 participants) and from over 1,000 subjects provided by 6 global collaborators. A freely available public database, intended as a resource for researchers studying the immune response to SARS-CoV-2, is where the repertoires were released. Subjects who had been exposed to COVID-19, were actively infected with it, or had recovered from it provided the deeply sampled blood TCRbeta repertoires that made up the dataset. Where available, HLA class I and class II types were obtained from metadata supplied by the sample provider rather than from assay-based typing. A de-identified subject ID, COVID-19 status, age in years and sex were almost always included in the sample metadata.

TCRbeta CDR3 regions were amplified from genomic DNA by means of the immunoSEQ Assay, a bias-controlled multiplex PCR. In the authors' own workflow: The number of nucleated cells in each sample was estimated from the amplification of reference gene primers within the assay. Sequence reads were collapsed and filtered to measure the absolute abundance of every unique TCRbeta CDR3 rearrangement. For each sample, productive Simpson clonality was calculated as the square root of Simpson's diversity index over productive rearrangements. Here the immuneACCESS table is served through TCRdb, limited to in-frame sequences with V and J called. Missing clones are a known gap in these copies; in checked studies unresolved V genes cover under half, and the rest lacks a known reason. V and J calls and clone size are those listed in that table; D and trimming were worked out from the DNA. Across this sample there are a few hundred thousand clones, with just under 90% seen only once. The ten largest account for approximately 6% of the sample.

The full study reports these points: The quantity of clinical and demographic metadata differed by source and by participant and was supplied without curation.

A second Seattle source provided samples from volunteer blood donors who had recovered from COVID-19. Collaborating institutions collected whole blood in K2EDTA tubes following their own protocols. Collaborator samples were shipped for TCRbeta analysis as frozen whole blood, isolated PBMCs, or DNA extracted from either sample type. CDR3 length: 13 amino acids, cysteine to phenylalanine. Left in the record is the CDR3 DNA by itself, 39 bases read in frame from the first base. Reading the germline V gene gives CDR1 MDHEN and CDR2 SYDVKM. Deletion took 8 bases off V and 3 bases off J, with a span of 14 bases between the germline ends. Concerning this clone itself: Its binding antigen is unknown. Base quality data are lacking; no much larger clone is found one base away.

The sequence is built from TRBV28 and TRBJ2-7; the best D guess is TRBD2, with 7 bases matching. The clonotype was recovered from a man aged 55 to 70 who had recovered from COVID-19. The sequencing input was peripheral blood. Read as DNA, the sequence is TGTGCCAGCGGGGGAGGGGGGATCTACGAGCAGTACTTC. This codes for CASGGGGIYEQYF.